This T cell receptor beta chain was obtained from a study of OX40 agonist ivuxolimab in advanced cancers. TCRdb's copy holds only in-frame clones and misses some; the assay was immunoSEQ multiplex PCR. The sample consists of about 120,000 clones, about 94% of them appearing once. V was pared by 6 bases and J by 7 bases, with 5 bases of the junction left unmatched. The CDR3 is made up of 13 amino acids. The germline CDR1 and CDR2 sequences are LNHNV and YYDKDF (reference sequence). Autoimmune disease history or systemic immunosuppression excluded patients. In this sample, this clone turned up once. V usage is TRBV15 and J usage is TRBJ2-1; 8 bases line up with TRBD1. The specimen was CD4+ or CD8+ T cells sorted from blood, collected in a trial of the OX40 agonist ivuxolimab. This receptor was taken from an adult with an advanced solid tumor such as melanoma, head and neck, liver or kidney cancer. CDR3 residues: CATRGQVGNEQFF. CDR3 bases: TGTGCCACCAGGGGACAGGTGGGGAATGAGCAGTTCTTC.